What follows describes a single T cell receptor beta chain. Its antigen is unknown. Germline and junction disagree at one end, which may indicate a read error. These data are taken from a study of T cells in Graves' hyperthyroidism and ophthalmopathy. Study-wide results and caveats: Most thyroid clonotypes expanded above 0.001 were also detected in blood. It was a median roughly 6.5 months before onset that the model predicted ophthalmopathy.

TCR beta CDR3 sequences were amplified from RNA transcripts. With the HTBI primer set, the TCR CDR3 went through a first round of RT-PCR. TCRdb reprocessed the multiplex PCR reads with MiXCR, giving one entry per CDR3 protein. The repertoire holds hundreds of thousands of distinct CDR3 sequences, with about 38% as singletons. Stable Graves' hyperthyroidism denoted no ophthalmopathy progression over 18 months. Newly diagnosed hyperthyroidism patients aged 18 to 65 years had disease lasting under 2 months. The material sequenced was blood. This clonotype originated in a young man with Graves' hyperthyroidism.

Written as DNA, the CDR3 is TGTGCCAGCAGCTTAGCCGGCTACGAGCAGCACTTC. Amino acids: CASSLAGYEQHF. The gene calls are TRBV7-2 and TRBJ2-7; no definite D call. This CDR3 has 12 residues. From germline, CDR1 is SGHTA and CDR2 FQGNSA.